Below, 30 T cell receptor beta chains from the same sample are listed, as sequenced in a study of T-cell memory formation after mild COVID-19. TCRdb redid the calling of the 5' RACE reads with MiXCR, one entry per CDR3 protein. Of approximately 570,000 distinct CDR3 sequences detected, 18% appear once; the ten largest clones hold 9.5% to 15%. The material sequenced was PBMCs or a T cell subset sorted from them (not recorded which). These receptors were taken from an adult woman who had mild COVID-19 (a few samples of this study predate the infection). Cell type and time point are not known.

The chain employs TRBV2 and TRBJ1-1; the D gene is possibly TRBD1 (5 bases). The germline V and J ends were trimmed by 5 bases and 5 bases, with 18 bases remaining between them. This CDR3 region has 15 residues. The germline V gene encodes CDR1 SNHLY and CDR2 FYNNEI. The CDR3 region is CASSQYRGWGTEAFF. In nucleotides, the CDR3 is TGTGCCAGCAGTCAGTACCGGGGGTGGGGTACTGAAGCTTTCTTT.

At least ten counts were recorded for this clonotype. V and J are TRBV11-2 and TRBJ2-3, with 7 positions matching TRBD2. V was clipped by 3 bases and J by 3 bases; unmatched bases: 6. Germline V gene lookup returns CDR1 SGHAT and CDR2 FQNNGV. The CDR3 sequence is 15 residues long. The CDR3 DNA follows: TGTGCCAGCAGCTTGGGAGGGGCGCGAACAGATACGCAGTATTTT. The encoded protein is CASSLGGARTDTQYF.

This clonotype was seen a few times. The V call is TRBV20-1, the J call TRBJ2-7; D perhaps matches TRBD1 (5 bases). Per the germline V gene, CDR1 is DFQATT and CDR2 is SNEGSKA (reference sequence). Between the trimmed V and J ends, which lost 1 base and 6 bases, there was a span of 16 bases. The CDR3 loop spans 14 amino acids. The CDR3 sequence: CSARATAILGEQYF. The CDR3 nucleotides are TGCAGTGCTAGAGCGACAGCTATTCTGGGCGAGCAGTACTTC.

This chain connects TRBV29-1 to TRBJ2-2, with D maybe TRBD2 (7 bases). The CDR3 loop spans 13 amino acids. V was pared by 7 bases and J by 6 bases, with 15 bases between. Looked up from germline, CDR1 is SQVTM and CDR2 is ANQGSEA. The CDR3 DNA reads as TGCAGCGCCGAAGAGGGGGGGCCCGGGGAGCTGTTTTTT. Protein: CSAEEGGPGELFF.

DNA for the CDR3: TGTGCCAGCAGCCCGGGGATAGCGGGGCCCCAAGAGACCCAGTACTTC. This sequence encodes CASSPGIAGPQETQYF. The J gene is TRBJ2-5, the V gene TRBV12-3 or TRBV12-4; TRBD2 matches at 8 bases. V lost 6 bases and J lost 1; bases outside the gene matches: 10. The CDR3 runs 16 residues.

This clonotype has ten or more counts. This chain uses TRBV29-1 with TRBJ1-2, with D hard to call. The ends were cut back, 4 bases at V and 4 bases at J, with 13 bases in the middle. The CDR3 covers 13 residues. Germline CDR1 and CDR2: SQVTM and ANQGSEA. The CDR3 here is CSVVLVGIYGYTF. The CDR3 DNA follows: TGCAGCGTTGTCCTAGTGGGGATCTATGGCTACACCTTC.

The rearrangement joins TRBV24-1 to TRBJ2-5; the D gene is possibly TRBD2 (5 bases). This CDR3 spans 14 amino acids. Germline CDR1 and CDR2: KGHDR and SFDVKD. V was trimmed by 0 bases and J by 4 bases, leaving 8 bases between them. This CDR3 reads CATSDLRTPETQYF. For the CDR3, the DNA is TGTGCCACCAGTGATTTGAGGACTCCAGAGACCCAGTACTTC.

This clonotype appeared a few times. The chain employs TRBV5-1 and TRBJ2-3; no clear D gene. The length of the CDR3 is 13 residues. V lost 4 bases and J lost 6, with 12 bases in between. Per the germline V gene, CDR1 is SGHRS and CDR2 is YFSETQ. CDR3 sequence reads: CASSTTLEDTQYF. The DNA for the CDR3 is TGCGCCAGCAGCACGACCCTAGAGGATACGCAGTATTTT.

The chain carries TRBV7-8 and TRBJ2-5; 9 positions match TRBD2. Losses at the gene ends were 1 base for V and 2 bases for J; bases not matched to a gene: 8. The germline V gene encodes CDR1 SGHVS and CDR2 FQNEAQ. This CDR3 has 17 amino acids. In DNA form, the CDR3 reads TGTGCCAGCAGCTTAGGAGGGCTAGCGGGGACTCAAGAGACCCAGTACTTC. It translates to CASSLGGLAGTQETQYF.

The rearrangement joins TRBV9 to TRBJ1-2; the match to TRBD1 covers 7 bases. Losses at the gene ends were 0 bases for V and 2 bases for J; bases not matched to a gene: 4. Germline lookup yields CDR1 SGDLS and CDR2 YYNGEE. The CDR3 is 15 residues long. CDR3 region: CASSVGGRGNYGYTF. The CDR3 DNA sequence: TGTGCCAGCAGCGTAGGCGGCAGGGGGAACTATGGCTACACCTTC.

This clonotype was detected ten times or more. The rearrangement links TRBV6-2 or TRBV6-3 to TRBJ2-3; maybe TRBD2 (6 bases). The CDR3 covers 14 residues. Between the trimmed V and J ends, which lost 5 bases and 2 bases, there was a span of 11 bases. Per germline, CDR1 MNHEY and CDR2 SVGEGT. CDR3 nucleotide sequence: TGTGCCAGCAGTCCCAGGACTATCACAGATACGCAGTATTTT. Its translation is CASSPRTITDTQYF.

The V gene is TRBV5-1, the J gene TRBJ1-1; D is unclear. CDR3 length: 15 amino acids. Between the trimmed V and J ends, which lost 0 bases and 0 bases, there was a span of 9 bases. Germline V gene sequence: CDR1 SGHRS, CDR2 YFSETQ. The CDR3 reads CASSLERGMNTEAFF. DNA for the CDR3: TGCGCCAGCAGCTTGGAGCGGGGAATGAACACTGAAGCTTTCTTT.

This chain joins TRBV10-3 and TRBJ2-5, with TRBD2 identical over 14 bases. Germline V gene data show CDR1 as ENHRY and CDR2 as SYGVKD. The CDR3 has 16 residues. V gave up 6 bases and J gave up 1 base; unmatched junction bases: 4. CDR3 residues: CAISAGLAGAQETQYF. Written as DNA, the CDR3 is TGTGCCATCAGCGCGGGACTAGCGGGGGCCCAAGAGACCCAGTACTTC.

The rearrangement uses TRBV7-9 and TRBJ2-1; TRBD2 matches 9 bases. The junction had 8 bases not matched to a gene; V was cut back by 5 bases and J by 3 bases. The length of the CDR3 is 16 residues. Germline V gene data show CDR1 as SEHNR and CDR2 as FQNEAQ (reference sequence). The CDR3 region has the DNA TGTGCCAGCAGCCACTCTAGCGGGATACTCTACAATGAGCAGTTCTTC. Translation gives CASSHSSGILYNEQFF.

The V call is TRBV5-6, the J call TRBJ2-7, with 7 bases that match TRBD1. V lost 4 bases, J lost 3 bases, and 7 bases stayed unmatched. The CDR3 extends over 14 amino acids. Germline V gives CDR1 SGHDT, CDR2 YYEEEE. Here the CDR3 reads CASSLDRELYEQYF. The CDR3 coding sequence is TGTGCCAGCAGCCTAGACAGGGAGCTCTACGAGCAGTACTTC.

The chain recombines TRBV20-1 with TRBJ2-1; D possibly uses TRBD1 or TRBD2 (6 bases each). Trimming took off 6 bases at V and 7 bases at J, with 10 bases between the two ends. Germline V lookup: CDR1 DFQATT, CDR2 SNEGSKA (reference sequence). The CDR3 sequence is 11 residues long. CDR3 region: CSAGAGNEQFF. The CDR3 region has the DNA TGCAGTGCGGGGGCGGGGAATGAGCAGTTCTTC.

The CDR3 nucleotides read TGCGCCAGCAGCTTGGGGCAGGGGGCTATGGATGAGCAGTTCTTC. This translates into CASSLGQGAMDEQFF. V is TRBV5-1 and J is TRBJ2-1, with 8 bases identical to TRBD1. CDR1 and CDR2 (germline): SGHRS, YFSETQ. The CDR3 runs 15 residues. J gave up 8 bases and V 0 bases, and 7 bases lay outside the gene matches. Filled out from reference TRBV5-1 and TRBJ2-1, the complete variable domain reads KAGVTQTPRYLIKTRGQQVTLSCSPISGHRSVSWYQQTPGQGLQFLFEYFSETQRNKGNFPGRFSGRQFSNSRSEMNVSTLELGDSALYLCASSLGQGAMDEQFFGPGTRLTVL.

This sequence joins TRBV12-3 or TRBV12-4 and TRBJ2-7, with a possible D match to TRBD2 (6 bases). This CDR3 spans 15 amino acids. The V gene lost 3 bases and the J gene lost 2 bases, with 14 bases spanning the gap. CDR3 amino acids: CASSLGEGTPYEQYF. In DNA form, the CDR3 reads TGTGCCAGCAGTTTGGGCGAGGGGACTCCCTACGAGCAGTACTTC.

CDR3 sequence: CASSLGPGSSYEQYF. CDR3 DNA: TGTGCCAGCAGCTTAGGGCCGGGGAGCTCCTACGAGCAGTACTTC. The chain has TRBV7-2 and TRBJ2-7; D may be TRBD2 (5 bases). The germline V gene encodes CDR1 SGHTA and CDR2 FQGNSA. The CDR3 length is 15 residues. V dropped 1 base and J dropped 0 bases, with 10 bases sitting between them. The whole variable domain, remainder taken from reference TRBV7-2 and TRBJ2-7, is GAGVSQSPSNKVTEKGKDVELRCDPISGHTALYWYRQSLGQGLEFLIYFQGNSAPDKSGLPSDRFSAERTGGSVSTLTIQRTQQEDSAVYLCASSLGPGSSYEQYFGPGTRLTVT.

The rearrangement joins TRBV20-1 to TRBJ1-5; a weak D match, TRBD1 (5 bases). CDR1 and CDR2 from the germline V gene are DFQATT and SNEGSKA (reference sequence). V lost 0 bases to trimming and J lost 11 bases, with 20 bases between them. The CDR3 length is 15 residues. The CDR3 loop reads CSARDLREARQTQHF. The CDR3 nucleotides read TGCAGTGCTAGAGATCTCAGGGAGGCACGACAGACCCAGCATTTT.

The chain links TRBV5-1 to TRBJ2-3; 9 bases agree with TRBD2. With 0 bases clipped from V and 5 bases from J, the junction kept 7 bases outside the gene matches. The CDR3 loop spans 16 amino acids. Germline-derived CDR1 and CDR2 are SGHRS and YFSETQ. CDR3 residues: CASSLGRGGQGDTQYF. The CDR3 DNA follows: TGCGCCAGCAGCTTGGGGCGGGGGGGCCAAGGAGATACGCAGTATTTT. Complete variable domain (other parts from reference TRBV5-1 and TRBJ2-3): KAGVTQTPRYLIKTRGQQVTLSCSPISGHRSVSWYQQTPGQGLQFLFEYFSETQRNKGNFPGRFSGRQFSNSRSEMNVSTLELGDSALYLCASSLGRGGQGDTQYFGPGTRLTVL.

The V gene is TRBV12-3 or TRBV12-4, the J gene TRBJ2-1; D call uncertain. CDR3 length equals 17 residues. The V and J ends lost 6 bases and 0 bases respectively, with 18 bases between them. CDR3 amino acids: CASSSLRYYSSYNEQFF. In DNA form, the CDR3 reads TGTGCCAGCAGCTCCCTGCGGTACTATAGCTCCTACAATGAGCAGTTCTTC.

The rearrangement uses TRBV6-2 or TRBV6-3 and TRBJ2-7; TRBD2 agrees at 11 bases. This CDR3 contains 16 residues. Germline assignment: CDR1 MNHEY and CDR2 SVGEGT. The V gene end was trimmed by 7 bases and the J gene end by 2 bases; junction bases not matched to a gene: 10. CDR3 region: CASNRPMGLAAYEQYF. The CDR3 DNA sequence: TGTGCCAGCAACCGTCCGATGGGACTAGCGGCCTACGAGCAGTACTTC.

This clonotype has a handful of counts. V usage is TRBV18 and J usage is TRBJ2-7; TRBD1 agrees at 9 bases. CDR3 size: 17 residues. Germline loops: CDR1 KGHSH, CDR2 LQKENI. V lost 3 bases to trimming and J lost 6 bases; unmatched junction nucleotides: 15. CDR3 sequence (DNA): TGTGCCAGCTCACCTATTCTTTCCGGGACAGGGAGGGGCGAGCAGTACTTC. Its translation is CASSPILSGTGRGEQYF.

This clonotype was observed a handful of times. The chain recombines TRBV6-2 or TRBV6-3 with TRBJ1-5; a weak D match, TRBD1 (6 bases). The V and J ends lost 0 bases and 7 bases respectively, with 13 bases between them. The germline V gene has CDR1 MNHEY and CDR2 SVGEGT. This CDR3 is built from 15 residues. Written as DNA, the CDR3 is TGTGCCAGCAGTTACTCTCGGGACACTCGACAGCCCCAGCATTTT. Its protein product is CASSYSRDTRQPQHF.

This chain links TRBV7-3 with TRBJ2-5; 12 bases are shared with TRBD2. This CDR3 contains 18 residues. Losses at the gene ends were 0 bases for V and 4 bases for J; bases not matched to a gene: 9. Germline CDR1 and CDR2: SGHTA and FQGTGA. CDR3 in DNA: TGTGCCAGCAGCTTAACCCGTCTAGCGGGAGGGCCAGGAGAGACCCAGTACTTC. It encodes CASSLTRLAGGPGETQYF.

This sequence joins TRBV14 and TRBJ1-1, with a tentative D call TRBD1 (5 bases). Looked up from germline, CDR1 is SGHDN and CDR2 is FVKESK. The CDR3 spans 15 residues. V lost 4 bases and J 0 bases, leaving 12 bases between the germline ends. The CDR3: CASSLPGTVNTEAFF. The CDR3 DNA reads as TGTGCCAGCAGCCTCCCGGGGACGGTGAACACTGAAGCTTTCTTT.

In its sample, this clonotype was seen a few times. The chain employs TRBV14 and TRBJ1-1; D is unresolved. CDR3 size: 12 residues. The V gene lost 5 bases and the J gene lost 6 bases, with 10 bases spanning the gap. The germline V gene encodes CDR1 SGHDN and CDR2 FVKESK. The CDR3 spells CASSMILAEAFF. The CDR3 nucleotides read TGTGCCAGCAGCATGATCCTGGCTGAAGCTTTCTTT.

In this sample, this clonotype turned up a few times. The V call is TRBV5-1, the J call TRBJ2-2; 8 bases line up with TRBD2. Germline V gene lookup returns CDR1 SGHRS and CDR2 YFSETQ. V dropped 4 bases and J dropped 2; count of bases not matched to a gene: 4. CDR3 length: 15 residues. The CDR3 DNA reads TGCGCCAGCAGCCCGAGGACTAGCAACACCGGGGAGCTGTTTTTT. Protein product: CASSPRTSNTGELFF.

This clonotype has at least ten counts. The CDR3 DNA reads TGTGCCAGCAGTTACGACCACGGGGACACCGGGGAGCTGTTTTTT. This sequence encodes CASSYDHGDTGELFF. V is TRBV6-5 and J is TRBJ2-2; D may be TRBD2 (5 bases). This CDR3 comprises 15 residues. V was trimmed by 2 bases and J by 3 bases, leaving 10 bases between them. Germline-derived CDR1 and CDR2 are MNHEY and SVGAGI.